This record covers a single T cell receptor beta chain. The data belong to a study of T cell changes during pregnancy in multiple sclerosis. V lost 0 bases, J lost 9 bases, and 15 bases lay in between. Germline V gene lookup returns CDR1 SGHRS and CDR2 YFSETQ. This CDR3 has 14 amino acids. TCRdb's copy holds only in-frame clones and misses some; the assay was immunoSEQ multiplex PCR. The data hold 40,000 to 45,000 clones, with around 93% observed a single time. The sequence derives from a female donor with multiple sclerosis, enrolled in a pregnancy study. The chain is built from TRBV5-1 and TRBJ1-1; D might be TRBD1 (6 bases). Sequenced here: CD4+ T cells from peripheral blood mononuclear cells, sampled before pregnancy. The CDR3 reads CASSLGAGDGQAFF. For the CDR3, the DNA is TGCGCCAGCAGCTTGGGGGCAGGGGATGGACAAGCTTTCTTT.